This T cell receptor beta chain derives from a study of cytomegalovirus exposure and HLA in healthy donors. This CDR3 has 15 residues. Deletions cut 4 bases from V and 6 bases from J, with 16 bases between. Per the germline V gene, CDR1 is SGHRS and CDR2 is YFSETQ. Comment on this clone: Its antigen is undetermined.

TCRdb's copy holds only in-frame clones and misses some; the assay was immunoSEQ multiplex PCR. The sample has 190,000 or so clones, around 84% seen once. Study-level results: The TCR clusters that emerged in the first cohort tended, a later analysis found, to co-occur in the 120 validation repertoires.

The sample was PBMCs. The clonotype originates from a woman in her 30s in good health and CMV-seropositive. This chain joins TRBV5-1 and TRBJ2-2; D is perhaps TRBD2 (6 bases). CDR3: CASSVRGAGPGELFF. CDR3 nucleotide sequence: TGCGCCAGCAGCGTGAGGGGCGCGGGACCCGGGGAGCTGTTTTTT.